Listed below are T cell receptor beta chains from one sample, sequenced in a study of cytomegalovirus exposure and HLA in healthy donors. Sequencing used immunoSEQ multiplex PCR; TCRdb keeps in-frame clones, though not all of them. This table has about 150,000 clones, around 84% appearing once. Sequencing used PBMCs. The receptors shown here come from a human donor in good health. CDR3s include the opening cysteine and the closing phenylalanine or tryptophan. A D gene is named only where the DNA matches it firmly. Clone size, where shown, is once, few, many, or a class for clones that have expanded.

J gene	V gene	D gene	clone size	CDR3 protein	CDR3 DNA
TRBJ1-1	TRBV27	TRBD1	-	CASRPSGQGPTTEAFF	TGTGCCAGCAGACCTTCCGGACAGGGCCCAACCACTGAAGCTTTCTTT
TRBJ2-7	TRBV28	TRBD1	-	CASSFQGAHEQYF	TGTGCCAGCAGTTTTCAGGGGGCCCACGAGCAGTACTTC
TRBJ2-7	TRBV6-5	-	-	CASSYSRGSEQYF	TGTGCCAGCAGTTACTCGCGGGGCAGCGAGCAGTACTTC
TRBJ2-5	TRBV19	TRBD2	-	CASGGRAQETQYF	TGTGCCAGCGGCGGGAGGGCCCAAGAGACCCAGTACTTC
TRBJ2-7	TRBV6-5	TRBD2	-	CASSLRTSGIYEQYF	TGTGCCAGCAGTCTCCGGACTAGCGGTATCTACGAGCAGTACTTC
TRBJ1-5	TRBV5-6	-	-	CASSLGAGKNQPQHF	TGTGCCAGCAGCTTGGGGGCAGGGAAGAATCAGCCCCAGCATTTT
TRBJ1-5	TRBV25-1	-	-	CASSNRGSYQPQHF	TGTGCCAGCAGTAATAGAGGGTCATATCAGCCCCAGCATTTT
TRBJ1-4	TRBV6-5	TRBD1	-	CASRPPGQGNEKLFF	TGTGCCAGCAGGCCCCCGGGACAGGGGAATGAAAAACTGTTTTTT
TRBJ2-7	TRBV6-1	TRBD1	-	CASRVTGGAYEQYF	TGTGCCAGCAGGGTGACAGGGGGCGCGTACGAGCAGTACTTC
TRBJ2-4	TRBV11-2	TRBD2	-	CASSTSGVAGARNIQYF	TGTGCCAGCAGCACCTCCGGAGTAGCGGGGGCCCGAAACATTCAGTACTTC
TRBJ1-5	TRBV30	TRBD1	-	CAWSPTGASNQPQHF	TGTGCCTGGAGTCCTACAGGGGCAAGCAATCAGCCCCAGCATTTT
TRBJ1-1	TRBV14	-	-	CASSPRGIEAFF	TGTGCCAGCAGCCCAAGGGGGATTGAAGCTTTCTTT
TRBJ1-2	TRBV19	TRBD1	-	CASSSLFRITGDHGYTF	TGTGCCAGTAGTAGCTTGTTTCGGATTACAGGGGATCATGGCTACACCTTC
TRBJ2-2	TRBV7-2	TRBD2	once	CASKAERGGDGELFF	TGTGCCAGCAAGGCGGAGCGGGGAGGGGACGGGGAGCTGTTTTTT
TRBJ2-3	TRBV9	-	-	CASSVAPTSTDTQYF	TGTGCCAGCAGCGTAGCTCCGACTAGCACAGATACGCAGTATTTT
TRBJ2-1	TRBV30	-	-	CAWTVTGGVNEQFF	TGTGCCTGGACCGTAACCGGGGGAGTCAATGAGCAGTTCTTC
TRBJ2-7	TRBV14	-	-	CASSQVRAYEQYF	TGTGCCAGCAGCCAAGTCAGGGCCTACGAGCAGTACTTC
TRBJ1-2	TRBV5-1	TRBD1	-	CATTTGKGYGYTF	TGCGCCACTACGACAGGGAAGGGCTATGGCTACACCTTC
TRBJ1-4	TRBV19	TRBD1	once	CASSAIGLDRESEKLFF	TGTGCCAGTAGTGCTATTGGGCTGGACAGGGAGAGCGAAAAACTGTTTTTT
TRBJ2-7	TRBV29-1	TRBD2	-	CSVESGSPYEQYF	TGCAGCGTTGAAAGCGGGAGTCCCTACGAGCAGTACTTC
TRBJ2-3	TRBV10-3	TRBD1	-	CATQPPPLRDRDTDTQYF	TGTGCCACCCAACCCCCGCCCCTCCGGGACAGAGACACAGATACGCAGTATTTT
TRBJ2-7	TRBV5-6	-	-	CASSLWGGLSYEQYF	TGTGCCAGCAGCCTCTGGGGGGGGCTCTCCTACGAGCAGTACTTC
TRBJ2-1	TRBV7-6	-	-	CASSSRGPDFRGEQFF	TGTGCCAGCAGCTCAAGGGGTCCGGACTTCAGGGGTGAGCAGTTCTTC
TRBJ1-5	TRBV15	TRBD1	once	CATSRDADRLNQPQHF	TGTGCCACCAGCAGGGACGCGGACAGGCTGAATCAGCCCCAGCATTTT
TRBJ2-7	TRBV20-1	-	-	CSASGGLGQYF	TGCAGTGCTAGCGGGGGGCTCGGGCAGTACTTC
TRBJ2-7	TRBV13	TRBD2	-	CASSLTGTNYEQYF	TGTGCCAGCAGCTTAACCGGGACTAACTACGAGCAGTACTTC
TRBJ2-2	TRBV5-1	-	-	CASSSTGPPNTGELFF	TGCGCCAGCAGCTCTACAGGGCCCCCGAACACCGGGGAGCTGTTTTTT
TRBJ1-4	TRBV19	TRBD1	-	CASSLTGNEKLFF	TGTGCCAGTAGTTTGACAGGGAACGAAAAACTGTTTTTT
TRBJ1-2	TRBV28	-	-	CASSLAAKVRPNYGYTF	TGTGCCAGCAGTTTAGCGGCCAAAGTTCGGCCTAACTATGGCTACACCTTC
TRBJ1-4	TRBV13	-	-	CASSLSQYNEKLFF	TGTGCCAGCAGCTTATCCCAGTATAATGAAAAACTGTTTTTT
TRBJ2-7	TRBV6-1	-	-	CASSAENTQQYF	TGTGCCAGCTCGGCGGAGAACACTCAGCAGTACTTC
TRBJ1-2	TRBV19	TRBD1	few	CASSQDRDSGYTF	TGTGCCAGTAGCCAGGACAGGGACTCTGGCTACACCTTC
TRBJ1-5	TRBV18	TRBD1	once	CASSPQGVSNQPQHF	TGTGCCAGCTCACCTCAGGGGGTAAGCAATCAGCCCCAGCATTTT
TRBJ2-2	TRBV27	-	-	CASSRSVTSNTGELFF	TGTGCCAGCTCCCGTTCGGTTACTTCGAACACCGGGGAGCTGTTTTTT
TRBJ2-1	TRBV5-4	-	-	CASSLETGKSYNEQFF	TGTGCCAGCAGCTTGGAGACCGGGAAGTCCTACAATGAGCAGTTCTTC
TRBJ1-5	TRBV4-1	-	-	CASSQGGGNTNQPQHF	TGCGCCAGCAGCCAAGGAGGCGGGAACACTAATCAGCCCCAGCATTTT
TRBJ2-5	TRBV5-1	TRBD1	-	CASSLGDSKRETQYF	TGCGCCAGCAGCTTGGGGGACAGCAAAAGGGAGACCCAGTACTTC
TRBJ2-7	TRBV28	TRBD1	-	CASSLSAGGKYEQYF	TGTGCCAGCAGTTTATCGGCAGGGGGCAAGTACGAGCAGTACTTC
TRBJ2-5	TRBV7-9	-	-	CASSIYGSQETQYF	TGTGCCAGCAGCATATACGGGTCCCAAGAGACCCAGTACTTC
TRBJ1-2	TRBV27	-	-	CASRVRGLGFHGYTF	TGTGCCAGCAGGGTACGGGGGTTGGGCTTTCATGGCTACACCTTC
TRBJ2-1	TRBV5-1	-	-	CASSLGRDALYNEQFF	TGCGCCAGCAGCTTGGGTCGGGATGCGTTATACAATGAGCAGTTCTTC
TRBJ2-1	TRBV2	TRBD2	-	CASRAGGAYNEQFF	TGTGCCAGCAGAGCGGGAGGGGCCTACAATGAGCAGTTCTTC
TRBJ2-5	TRBV5-1	TRBD2	-	CASRPSGNAAETQYF	TGCGCCAGCCGGCCGAGCGGGAATGCGGCAGAGACCCAGTACTTC
TRBJ1-1	TRBV30	-	-	CAWSRGPGVTEAFF	TGTGCCTGGAGCCGAGGTCCAGGGGTCACTGAAGCTTTCTTT
TRBJ2-7	TRBV5-4	TRBD1	once	CASSLNQGAYEQYF	TGTGCCAGCAGCTTGAACCAGGGGGCCTACGAGCAGTACTTC